This passage covers 25 T cell receptor beta chains from one sample sequenced in a study of T cells in Graves' hyperthyroidism and ophthalmopathy (dated by TCRdb to about 2019). The library was built by means of multiplex PCR. The listed sequencing device is Illumina HiSeq 2000. The TCR beta CDR3 regions were amplified from RNA transcripts. The first round of RT-PCR for the TCR CDR3 was performed with the HTBI primer set and the Qiagen OneStep RT-PCR kit. TCRdb cleaned the public reads at Q25 with fastp, built clones with MiXCR and kept in-frame beta chains. When rows share a CDR3 protein, they turn into one entry using the most common DNA and genes. The sample contains some 370,000 distinct CDR3 sequences, roughly 13% of them found a single time. The ten largest account for 28% of the sample. Sequencing was carried out using blood. These TCRs come from a middle-aged man with Graves' ophthalmopathy.

This clonotype was found many times. V and J are TRBV18 and TRBJ2-7; TRBD2 matches 9 bases. Trimming took 3 bases from V and 5 from J; bases not matched to a gene: 11. This CDR3 has 16 residues. Germline CDR1 reads KGHSH; CDR2 reads LQKENI. The DNA of the CDR3 is TGTGCCAGCTCACCGAGGTCTAGCGGGATCATAGACGAGCAGTACTTC. It is translated as CASSPRSSGIIDEQYF.

This clonotype was picked up many times. The chain joins TRBV30 to TRBJ1-3; 9 bases fit TRBD1. CDR1 GTSNPN and CDR2 SVGIG come from the germline V gene (reference sequence). The V gene end was trimmed by 0 bases and the J gene end by 0 bases; junction bases not matched to a gene: 3. This CDR3 has 16 residues. Written as DNA, the CDR3 is TGTGCCTGGAGTGTACGGACAGGGGTCTCTGGAAACACCATATATTTT. Translated, it gives CAWSVRTGVSGNTIYF.

Regarding this clonotype: A much larger clone lies a single base off, so this may be a read error. The V call is TRBV6-2 or TRBV6-3, the J call TRBJ2-1; possible D gene TRBD2, 7 bases. The CDR3 consists of 15 residues. Looked up from germline, CDR1 is MNHEY and CDR2 is SVGEGT. The CDR3 DNA is TGTGCCAGCAGGTACTTGCGGGGGCGCGACAATGAGCAGTTCTTC. It specifies CASRYLRGRDNEQFF.

The V gene is TRBV6-5, the J gene TRBJ2-7; tentatively, D is TRBD2 (5 bases). The germline V and J ends were trimmed by 0 bases and 2 bases, with 11 bases remaining between them. CDR3 length equals 15 residues. Germline CDR1 reads MNHEY; CDR2 reads SVGAGI. The CDR3 bases are TGTGCCAGCAGTTACTCTTCGGGAACTACCTACGAGCAGTACTTC. As protein: CASSYSSGTTYEQYF.

Of note for this clonotype: A single base separates this from a much larger clone, so it may be a read error. V and J are TRBV12-3 or TRBV12-4 and TRBJ2-1; 10 positions agree with TRBD2. Trimming removed 5 bases from V and 0 bases from J; junction bases left unmatched: 10. The CDR3 consists of 18 residues. The DNA for the CDR3 is TGTGCCAGCAGTCTCCTAGCGGGAGACGTGAGCTCCTACAATGAGCAGTTCTTC. Protein sequence: CASSLLAGDVSSYNEQFF.

This clonotype occurred a few times. The rearrangement links TRBV7-9 to TRBJ2-5; D could derive from TRBD1 or TRBD2 (5 bases each). This CDR3 comprises 15 residues. The ends were cut back, 0 bases at V and 9 bases at J, with 17 bases in the middle. CDR1 SEHNR and CDR2 FQNEAQ come from the germline V gene (reference sequence). As DNA, the CDR3 is TGTGCCAGCAGCTTAGCAAGTCCGGGGCCTAGGGCCCAGTACTTC. This translates into CASSLASPGPRAQYF.

The CDR3 DNA is TGTGCCAGCAGTCTTTCGTGGCCTGAAAGGGGCTACACCTTC. Translated: CASSLSWPERGYTF. The chain couples TRBV27 to TRBJ1-2; no definite D call. The CDR3 is 14 amino acids. Germline-derived CDR1 and CDR2 are MNHEY and SMNVEV (reference sequence). V gave up 5 bases and J gave up 8 bases, with 18 bases separating them.

This clonotype was picked up many times. The CDR3 DNA is TGTGCCAGCAGTTACGGGACTAGCGGGAGGGCCAGGAGCACAGATACGCAGTATTTT. It translates to CASSYGTSGRARSTDTQYF. The chain recombines TRBV6-2 or TRBV6-3 with TRBJ2-3; TRBD2 agrees at 16 bases. The V gene's germline CDR1 is MNHEY and CDR2 SVGEGT. J was trimmed by 0 bases and V by 2 bases; bases with no gene match: 5. This CDR3 has 19 residues.

The chain employs TRBV19 and TRBJ2-7, with TRBD1 identical over 8 bases. Germline loops: CDR1 LNHDA, CDR2 SQIVND (reference sequence). Trimming at V came to 5 bases and at J to 0 bases, leaving 6 bases not matched to a gene. The CDR3 runs 15 residues. CDR3 in amino acids: CASSPRTGISYEQYF. In DNA form, the CDR3 reads TGTGCCAGTAGTCCCAGGACAGGGATCTCCTACGAGCAGTACTTC.

The rearrangement joins TRBV19 to TRBJ2-1; D could derive from TRBD1 or TRBD2 (5 bases each). Germline V gene lookup returns CDR1 LNHDA and CDR2 SQIVND (reference sequence). Trimming removed 3 bases at V and 9 bases at J, with 18 bases between. This CDR3 is 15 amino acids long. CDR3 sequence (DNA): TGTGCCAGTAGTATCGGCCCGGCAGGGAGCAGTGAGCAGTTCTTC. This translates into CASSIGPAGSSEQFF.

This clonotype showed up many times. The rearrangement uses TRBV14 and TRBJ1-1; 11 bases line up with TRBD1. CDR1 SGHDN and CDR2 FVKESK come from the germline V gene. J gave up 4 bases and V 3 bases, and 7 bases lay outside the gene matches. This CDR3 has 16 amino acids. CDR3 loop: CASSQGTGGWVTEAFF. The CDR3 DNA reads as TGTGCCAGCAGCCAGGGGACAGGGGGTTGGGTCACTGAAGCTTTCTTT. Variable domain in full (rest from reference TRBV14 and TRBJ1-1): EAGVTQFPSHSVIEKGQTVTLRCDPISGHDNLYWYRRVMGKEIKFLLHFVKESKQDESGMPNNRFLAERTGGTYSTLKVQPAELEDSGVYFCASSQGTGGWVTEAFFGQGTRLTVV.

The table lists this clonotype with many counts. The chain has TRBV20-1 and TRBJ2-5; D remains unclear. The germline V gene encodes CDR1 DFQATT and CDR2 SNEGSKA (reference sequence). This CDR3 has 14 amino acids. V was clipped by 6 bases and J by 0 bases, with 14 bases between them. CDR3 residues: CSATTQRYQETQYF. The CDR3 DNA follows: TGCAGTGCAACGACACAACGGTACCAAGAGACCCAGTACTTC.

This clonotype occurred many times. The CDR3 DNA reads as TGCGCCAGCAGGATACTAGCGGGAGCCTACAATGAGCAGTTCTTC. Translation: CASRILAGAYNEQFF. The chain combines TRBV10-2 with TRBJ2-1; 11 bases are shared with TRBD2. The germline V gene encodes CDR1 WSHSY and CDR2 SAAADI. V lost 6 bases to trimming and J lost 2 bases; unmatched junction nucleotides: 3. There are 15 residues in the CDR3.

This clonotype was found many times. The chain couples TRBV11-1 to TRBJ2-5; D is perhaps TRBD2 (5 bases). Trimming shortened V by 8 bases and J by 5 bases, and 9 bases separated the two germline ends. CDR3 length: 11 residues. CDR1 is SGHAT and CDR2 is FQDESV in the germline V gene (reference sequence). CDR3 coding DNA: TGTGCCAGCGGAGGAGCGGAGACCCAGTACTTC. Translating gives CASGGAETQYF.

CDR3 in DNA: TGTGCCAGTAGTATGGGACGTGGGGAGCAGTACTTC. Protein product: CASSMGRGEQYF. The rearrangement links TRBV19 to TRBJ2-7; TRBD1 or TRBD2 may be the D gene (5 bases each). V lost 3 bases and J 7 bases, leaving 10 bases between the germline ends. Germline V CDR1 and CDR2: LNHDA, SQIVND (reference sequence). This CDR3 has 12 residues.

This clonotype was recorded at least ten times. The rearrangement joins TRBV5-1 to TRBJ1-1; D ambiguous. Trimming pared 5 bases from V and 1 base from J, leaving 12 bases between. This CDR3 is built from 14 residues. The germline V gene encodes CDR1 SGHRS and CDR2 YFSETQ. The CDR3 DNA is TGCGCCAGCAGTCAAGCGGCAGCGAACACTGAAGCTTTCTTT. This sequence encodes CASSQAAANTEAFF. The full variable domain, its missing parts supplied by reference TRBV5-1 and TRBJ1-1, is KAGVTQTPRYLIKTRGQQVTLSCSPISGHRSVSWYQQTPGQGLQFLFEYFSETQRNKGNFPGRFSGRQFSNSRSEMNVSTLELGDSALYLCASSQAAANTEAFFGQGTRLTVV.

The chain couples TRBV7-9 to TRBJ2-4; possibly TRBD1 or TRBD2 for D (6 bases each). Trimming shortened V by 8 bases and J by 1 base, and 15 bases separated the two germline ends. The CDR3 has 15 amino acids. The germline CDR1 and CDR2 sequences are SEHNR and FQNEAQ (reference sequence). CDR3 sequence: CASSTWGAAKNIQYF. CDR3 bases: TGTGCCAGCTCTACCTGGGGGGCGGCCAAAAACATTCAGTACTTC.

This clonotype was counted at least ten times. The J gene is TRBJ2-2, the V gene TRBV20-1; D remains ambiguous. Germline V gives CDR1 DFQATT, CDR2 SNEGSKA (reference sequence). The CDR3 runs to 13 residues. The V end was cut by 3 bases, the J end by 3 bases, with 8 bases between. This CDR3 reads CSARPTYTGELFF. In DNA form, the CDR3 reads TGCAGTGCTAGGCCGACCTACACCGGGGAGCTGTTTTTT.

The sample holds many counts of this clonotype. The chain employs TRBV7-8 and TRBJ2-3, with D unresolved. This CDR3 is 13 amino acids long. Germline CDR1 SGHVS, CDR2 FQNEAQ. The germline V and J ends were trimmed by 5 bases and 6 bases, with 12 bases remaining between them. DNA of the CDR3: TGTGCCAGCAGCCCTATCGTGGCTGATACGCAGTATTTT. It is translated as CASSPIVADTQYF.

Remarks on this clonotype: Being one base from a much bigger clone, this may be a read error. The chain has TRBV7-8 and TRBJ2-7; 10 nucleotides agree with TRBD1. This CDR3 has 16 amino acids. After removal of 5 bases from V and 3 bases from J, the junction contained 10 bases not matched to a gene. The germline gives CDR1 SGHVS, CDR2 FQNEAQ. DNA of the CDR3: TGTGCCAGCAGCCCGCTTGGGGACAGGGGTTTCTACGAGCAGTACTTC. Amino acids: CASSPLGDRGFYEQYF.

V gene TRBV27 combines with J gene TRBJ1-1; D is ambiguous. The CDR3 runs 13 residues. V was clipped by 5 bases and J by 4 bases, with 11 bases between them. The V gene's germline CDR1 is MNHEY and CDR2 SMNVEV (reference sequence). In nucleotides, the CDR3 is TGTGCCAGCAGTCCTACGAAGATCACTGAAGCTTTCTTT. It translates to CASSPTKITEAFF.

This clonotype was recorded many times. V and J are TRBV3-1 and TRBJ2-6; 7 bases match TRBD2. Germline V CDR1 and CDR2: LGHDT, YNNKEL (reference sequence). Trimming at V came to 2 bases and at J to 0 bases, leaving 7 bases not matched to a gene. The CDR3 extends over 18 amino acids. The CDR3 here is CASSQKYERGSGANVLTF. The CDR3 region has the DNA TGTGCCAGCAGCCAAAAATACGAGCGGGGCTCTGGGGCCAACGTCCTGACTTTC.

This clonotype turned up a few times. The genes are TRBV7-9 and TRBJ2-6, with 7 positions matching TRBD1. The CDR3 contains 19 residues. CDR1 and CDR2 from the germline V gene are SEHNR and FQNEAQ (reference sequence). V gave up 2 bases and J gave up 0 bases; unmatched junction bases: 10. The CDR3 sequence: CASSLRFGQASSGANVLTF. CDR3 coding DNA: TGTGCCAGCAGCTTAAGATTTGGACAGGCGAGCTCTGGGGCCAACGTCCTGACTTTC.

The table lists this clonotype with many counts. The V gene is TRBV3-1, the J gene TRBJ1-6; D remains unclear. The CDR3 loop spans 15 amino acids. Germline CDR1 LGHDT, CDR2 YNNKEL (reference sequence). Trimming cost V 5 bases and J 8 bases, with 16 bases left between them. The CDR3 region is CASSFSGSRYSPLHF. In DNA, the CDR3 is TGTGCCAGCAGCTTTTCCGGGTCACGATATTCACCCCTCCACTTT. The entire variable domain, with the rest obtained from reference TRBV3-1 and TRBJ1-6, is as follows: DTAVSQTPKYLVTQMGNDKSIKCEQNLGHDTMYWYKQDSKKFLKIMFSYNNKELIINETVPNRFSPKSPDKAHLNLHINSLELGDSAVYFCASSFSGSRYSPLHFGNGTRLTVT.

This clonotype was found many times. V usage is TRBV11-2 and J usage is TRBJ2-1, with 7 bases aligning to TRBD1. The germline V gene has CDR1 SGHAT and CDR2 FQNNGV. The trim removed 5 bases at V and 0 bases at J, leaving 7 bases unmatched. CDR3 length equals 16 residues. The CDR3 here is CASSEQGRSSYNEQFF. In nucleotides, the CDR3 is TGTGCCAGCAGCGAACAGGGGCGAAGCTCCTACAATGAGCAGTTCTTC.